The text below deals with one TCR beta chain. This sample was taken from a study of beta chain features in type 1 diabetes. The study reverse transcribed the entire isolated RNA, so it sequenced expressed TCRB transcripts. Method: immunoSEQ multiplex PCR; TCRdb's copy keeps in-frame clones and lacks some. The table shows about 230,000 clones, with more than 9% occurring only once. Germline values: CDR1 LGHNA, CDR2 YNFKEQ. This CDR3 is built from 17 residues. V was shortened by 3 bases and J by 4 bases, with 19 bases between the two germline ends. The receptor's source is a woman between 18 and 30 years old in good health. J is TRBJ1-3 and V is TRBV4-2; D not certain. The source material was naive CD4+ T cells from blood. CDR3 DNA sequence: TGTGCCAGCAGCCACGCCCGGGCGGGTAATTTCGGAAACACCATATATTTT. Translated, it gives CASSHARAGNFGNTIYF.